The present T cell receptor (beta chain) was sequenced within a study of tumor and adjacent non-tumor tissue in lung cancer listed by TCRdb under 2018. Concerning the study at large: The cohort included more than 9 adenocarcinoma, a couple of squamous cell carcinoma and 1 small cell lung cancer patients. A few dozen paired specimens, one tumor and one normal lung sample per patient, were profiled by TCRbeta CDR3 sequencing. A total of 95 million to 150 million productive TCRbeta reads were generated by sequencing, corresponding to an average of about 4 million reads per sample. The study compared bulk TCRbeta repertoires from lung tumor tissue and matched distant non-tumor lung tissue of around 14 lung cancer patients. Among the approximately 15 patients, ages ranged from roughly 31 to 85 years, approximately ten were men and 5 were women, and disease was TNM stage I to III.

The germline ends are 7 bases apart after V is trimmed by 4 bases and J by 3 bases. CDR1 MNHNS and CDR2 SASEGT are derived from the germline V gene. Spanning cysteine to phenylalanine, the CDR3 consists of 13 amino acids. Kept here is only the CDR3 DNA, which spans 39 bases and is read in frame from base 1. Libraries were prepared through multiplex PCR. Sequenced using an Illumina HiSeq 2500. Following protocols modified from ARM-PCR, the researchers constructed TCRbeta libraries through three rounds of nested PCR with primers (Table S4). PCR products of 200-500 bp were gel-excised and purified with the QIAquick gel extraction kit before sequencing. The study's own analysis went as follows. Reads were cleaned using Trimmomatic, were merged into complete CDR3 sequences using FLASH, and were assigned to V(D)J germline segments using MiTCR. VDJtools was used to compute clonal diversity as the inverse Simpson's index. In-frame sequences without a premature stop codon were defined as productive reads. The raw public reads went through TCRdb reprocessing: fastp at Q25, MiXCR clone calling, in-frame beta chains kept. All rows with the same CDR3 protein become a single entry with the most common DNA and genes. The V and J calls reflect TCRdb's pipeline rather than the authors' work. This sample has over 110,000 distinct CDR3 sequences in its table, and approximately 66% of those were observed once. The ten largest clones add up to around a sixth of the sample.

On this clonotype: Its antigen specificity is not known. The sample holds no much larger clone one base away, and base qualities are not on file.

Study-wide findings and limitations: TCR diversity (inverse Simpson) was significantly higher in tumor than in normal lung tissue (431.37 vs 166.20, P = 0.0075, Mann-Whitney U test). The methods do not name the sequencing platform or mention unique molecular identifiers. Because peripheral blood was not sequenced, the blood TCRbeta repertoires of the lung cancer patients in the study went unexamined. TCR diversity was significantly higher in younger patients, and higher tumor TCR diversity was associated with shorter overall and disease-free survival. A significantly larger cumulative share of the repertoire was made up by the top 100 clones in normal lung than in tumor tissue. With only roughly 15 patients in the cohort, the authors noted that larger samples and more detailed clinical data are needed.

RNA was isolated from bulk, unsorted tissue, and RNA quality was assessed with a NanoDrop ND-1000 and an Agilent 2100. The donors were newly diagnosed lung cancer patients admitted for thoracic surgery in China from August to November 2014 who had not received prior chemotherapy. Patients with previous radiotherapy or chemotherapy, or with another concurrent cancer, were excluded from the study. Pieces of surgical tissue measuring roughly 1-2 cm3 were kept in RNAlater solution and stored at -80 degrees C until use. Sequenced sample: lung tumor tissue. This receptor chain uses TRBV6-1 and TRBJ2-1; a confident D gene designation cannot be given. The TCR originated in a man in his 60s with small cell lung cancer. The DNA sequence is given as TGTGCCAGCAGTGGGCAGCTCTACAATGAGCAGTTCTTC. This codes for CASSGQLYNEQFF.